This note documents a single TCR beta chain sequence. Antigen unknown. Trimming shortened V by 1 base and J by 6 bases, and 16 bases separated the two germline ends. Germline-derived CDR1 and CDR2 are LNHDA and SQIVND (reference sequence). This CDR3 is built from 16 residues. This sample is part of a study of cytomegalovirus exposure and HLA in healthy donors. Amplification used 60 Vbeta primers and 13 Jbeta primers. Measured with immunoSEQ multiplex PCR; TCRdb has only the in-frame clones, and not every one. This table holds about 150,000 clones, over 70% found once. General observations from the study: Among the sequence variants, a highly shared cluster was likely an artifact of sequencing. By a later analysis, the bulk of CMV-associated TCR beta chains appeared HLA-restricted.

At collection, donors were nominally healthy, but unrecorded immune exposures were probable. The clonotype originates from a woman aged 40 to 50 in good health and CMV-seronegative. The source material was PBMCs. The chain uses TRBV19 and TRBJ2-1; D is undetermined. This CDR3 is CASSIVSAPSRNEQFF. CDR3 in DNA: TGTGCCAGTAGTATAGTCAGCGCACCATCCCGCAATGAGCAGTTCTTC.